This T cell receptor beta chain was found in a study of CD8+ T cells in alopecia areata. cDNA prepared by RNA extraction and subsequent reverse transcription served as the template for sequencing. TCRdb's copy holds only in-frame clones and misses some; the assay was immunoSEQ multiplex PCR. The sample lists some 100,000 clones, roughly 69% occurring once. This TCR was recovered from a human donor in good health. Input material: CD4+ T cells sorted from blood.

DNA for the CDR3: TGTGCCAGCAGCTTAGATCTCGGTGCCTACGAGCAGTACTTC. Its translation: CASSLDLGAYEQYF. The chain carries TRBV7-6 and TRBJ2-7; the D is unclear. V was clipped by 1 base and J by 2 bases, with 9 bases between them. The CDR3 contains 14 residues. Germline loops: CDR1 SGHVS, CDR2 FNYEAQ.